The 8 T cell receptor beta chains given below trace back to one sample, sequenced in a study of T cell therapy after organ transplantation. These TCRs are of unknown antigen specificity. Produced via immunoSEQ multiplex PCR; TCRdb's table is partial and in-frame only. Of more than 15,000 clones in the sample, 85% are singletons; the top ten hold 31%. This sample's time point: 20-29 weeks after completion of therapy. The sample consisted of CD8+ T cells from blood, taken after autologous CMV-specific T cell therapy. The receptor set was obtained from a human patient who had received a solid organ transplant and had CMV disease. Some T cells may trace back to the graft donor.

V usage is TRBV5-6 and J usage is TRBJ1-2; D is unclear. V was clipped by 5 bases and J by 4 bases, with 21 bases between them. CDR1 SGHDT and CDR2 YYEEEE come from the germline V gene. The CDR3 sequence is 16 residues long. The CDR3 here is CASSYPLARTPYGYTF. Here the CDR3 DNA reads TGTGCCAGCAGTTACCCCCTGGCCCGGACCCCCTATGGCTACACCTTC.

V and J are TRBV5-6 and TRBJ1-2; maybe TRBD1 (5 bases). This CDR3 has 13 residues. Germline CDR1 is SGHDT and CDR2 is YYEEEE. V shed 7 bases and J shed 4 bases, with 14 bases lying between them. CDR3 sequence reads: CASFSQGRYGYTF. CDR3 in DNA: TGTGCCAGCTTCAGTCAGGGACGCTATGGCTACACCTTC.

The gene calls are TRBV5-4 and TRBJ2-1; D is undetermined. CDR1 is SGHNT and CDR2 is YYREEE in the germline V gene (reference sequence). V was clipped by 0 bases and J by 8 bases, with 12 bases between them. The CDR3 sequence is 14 residues long. This chain's CDR3 is CASSLAAPGYEQFF. The CDR3 coding sequence is TGTGCCAGCAGCTTGGCTGCCCCCGGGTATGAGCAGTTCTTC.

The gene calls are TRBV30 and TRBJ2-7, with 8 bases lining up with TRBD1. The CDR3 is 13 amino acids. CDR1 and CDR2 (germline): GTSNPN, SVGIG (reference sequence). V lost 3 bases to trimming and J lost 5 bases; unmatched junction nucleotides: 6. The CDR3 DNA reads as TGTGCCTGGAGGGACAGGGTGTACGACGAGCAGTACTTC. It translates to CAWRDRVYDEQYF. The variable domain in full, completed from reference TRBV30 and TRBJ2-7, reads SQTIHQWPATLVQPVGSPLSLECTVEGTSNPNLYWYRQAAGRGLQLLFYSVGIGQISSEVPQNLSASRPQDRQFILSSKKLLLSDSGFYLCAWRDRVYDEQYFGPGTRLTVT.

The chain employs TRBV7-6 and TRBJ2-1; 9 bases are shared with TRBD2. V was clipped by 5 bases and J by 8 bases; unmatched bases: 7. Germline V CDR1 and CDR2: SGHVS, FNYEAQ. This CDR3 region has 14 residues. The DNA for the CDR3 is TGTGCCAGCAGCGCAGCGGGGGGAGTCGATGAGCAGTTCTTC. Its protein is CASSAAGGVDEQFF. Full variable domain (missing parts from reference TRBV7-6 and TRBJ2-1): GAGVSQSPRYKVTKRGQDVALRCDPISGHVSLYWYRQALGQGPEFLTYFNYEAQQDKSGLPNDRFSAERPEGSISTLTIQRTEQRDSAMYRCASSAAGGVDEQFFGPGTRLTVL.

The J gene is TRBJ1-6, the V gene TRBV30; D is ambiguous. Germline V gene sequence: CDR1 GTSNPN, CDR2 SVGIG (reference sequence). V lost 1 base, J lost 3 bases, and 13 bases lay in between. The length of the CDR3 is 16 residues. The CDR3 here is CAWSAEVRDYNSPLHF. CDR3 nucleotides: TGTGCCTGGAGTGCTGAAGTACGTGACTATAATTCACCCCTCCACTTT.

The chain joins TRBV14 to TRBJ2-3; 9 nucleotides line up with TRBD2. V shed 6 bases, J shed 2 bases, and the junction held 9 bases outside the gene matches. The germline V gene has CDR1 SGHDN and CDR2 FVKESK. The CDR3 length is 16 residues. The CDR3 bases are TGTGCCAGCAGACCCCCTAGCGGGGCGCTCACAGATACGCAGTATTTT. Its protein product is CASRPPSGALTDTQYF. The variable domain in full, with the rest retrieved from reference TRBV14 and TRBJ2-3, is EAGVTQFPSHSVIEKGQTVTLRCDPISGHDNLYWYRRVMGKEIKFLLHFVKESKQDESGMPNNRFLAERTGGTYSTLKVQPAELEDSGVYFCASRPPSGALTDTQYFGPGTRLTVL.

The chain combines TRBV4-1 with TRBJ2-2, with D maybe TRBD2 (6 bases). Trimming took 5 bases from V and 9 from J, leaving 7 bases between them. The CDR3 totals 11 residues. Germline V CDR1 and CDR2: MGHRA, YSYEKL. The CDR3 DNA reads TGCGCCAGCAGCGGAGGGAGGGAGCTGTTTTTT. It yields the protein CASSGGRELFF.